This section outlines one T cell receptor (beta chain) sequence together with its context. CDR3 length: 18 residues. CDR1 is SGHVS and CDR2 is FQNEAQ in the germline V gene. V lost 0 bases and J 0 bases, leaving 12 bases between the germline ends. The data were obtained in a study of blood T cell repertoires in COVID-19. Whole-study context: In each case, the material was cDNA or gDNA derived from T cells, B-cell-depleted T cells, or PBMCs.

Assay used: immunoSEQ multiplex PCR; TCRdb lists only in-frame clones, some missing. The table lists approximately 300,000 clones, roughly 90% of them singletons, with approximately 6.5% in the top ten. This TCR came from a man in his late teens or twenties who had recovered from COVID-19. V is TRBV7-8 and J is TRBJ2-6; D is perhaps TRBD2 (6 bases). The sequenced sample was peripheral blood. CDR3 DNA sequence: TGTGCCAGCAGCTTAGCGTCTCGGGGGAGCTCTGGGGCCAACGTCCTGACTTTC. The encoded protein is CASSLASRGSSGANVLTF.